Presented here are 25 T cell receptor beta chains from one specimen sequenced in a study of patients and donors after allogeneic stem cell transplantation. TCRdb reprocessed the RT-PCR reads with MiXCR, giving one entry per CDR3 protein. Counted here are about a million distinct CDR3 sequences, over 15% occurring once; the ten biggest clones make up 5% to 7.5%. Sequenced sample: blood, either unsorted or a sorted T cell fraction (not recorded which). All receptors come from a human donor who was either an allogeneic HSCT recipient or a stem cell or donor lymphocyte infusion donor (not recorded which). It is not recorded whose cells these are; they may come from a transplant donor.

This clonotype was seen repeatedly, ten times or more. CDR3 coding DNA: TGCAGTGGCACCGGCGGGGGTGGCGGGGAGCTGTTTTTT. Translation: CSGTGGGGGELFF. The chain carries TRBV20-1 and TRBJ2-2; TRBD2 matches at 7 bases. There are 13 residues in the CDR3. V dropped 7 bases and J dropped 7; count of bases not matched to a gene: 9. The germline gives CDR1 DFQATT, CDR2 SNEGSKA (reference sequence).

The chain carries TRBV4-2 and TRBJ2-7, with 9 bases identical to TRBD1. The V gene end was trimmed by 1 base and the J gene end by 2 bases; junction bases not matched to a gene: 6. This CDR3 has 16 residues. Germline CDR1 reads LGHNA; CDR2 reads YNFKEQ. The CDR3 spells CASSQAQGAQTYEQYF. DNA of the CDR3: TGTGCCAGCAGCCAAGCACAGGGGGCGCAGACCTACGAGCAGTACTTC.

This clonotype has a handful of counts. This chain connects TRBV5-6 to TRBJ2-3; TRBD1 matches at 7 bases. The CDR3 has 16 amino acids. V lost 2 bases and J lost 1; bases outside the gene matches: 7. Germline values: CDR1 SGHDT, CDR2 YYEEEE. The chain's CDR3 is CASSFVRGLGTDTQYF. In nucleotides, the CDR3 is TGTGCCAGCAGCTTCGTGAGGGGGCTAGGCACAGATACGCAGTATTTT.

As DNA, the CDR3 is TGCAGTGCTAGCGTATCCCCCGGAGGGGCCTCCTACGAGCAGTACTTC. Translation: CSASVSPGGASYEQYF. This chain uses TRBV20-1 with TRBJ2-7; possible D gene TRBD2, 6 bases. Trimming removed 3 bases at V and 0 bases at J, with 18 bases between. The germline gives CDR1 DFQATT, CDR2 SNEGSKA (reference sequence). CDR3 length: 16 residues.

This clonotype was detected a few times. CDR3 bases: TGTGCCAGCATAGGGACCGGGAGCTCCTACAATGAGCAGTTCTTC. It is translated as CASIGTGSSYNEQFF. This chain connects TRBV6-2 or TRBV6-3 to TRBJ2-1; D perhaps matches TRBD2 (6 bases). V lost 7 bases, J lost 0 bases, and 13 bases lay in between. This CDR3 spans 15 amino acids. CDR1 MNHEY and CDR2 SVGEGT come from the germline V gene.

This clonotype was seen more than once but under ten times. The rearrangement joins TRBV20-1 to TRBJ2-2; D call uncertain. CDR1 is DFQATT and CDR2 is SNEGSKA in the germline V gene (reference sequence). The length of the CDR3 is 13 residues. Deletions cut 3 bases from V and 5 bases from J, with 10 bases between. The CDR3: CSASAGHTGELFF. The CDR3 bases are TGCAGTGCTAGCGCTGGGCATACCGGGGAGCTGTTTTTT.

This clonotype was found a few times. The chain uses TRBV24-1 and TRBJ1-1, with a weak D call TRBD1 (6 bases). Germline V gene lookup returns CDR1 KGHDR and CDR2 SFDVKD. V dropped 6 bases and J dropped 4 bases, with 8 bases sitting between them. The CDR3 covers 12 residues. Here the CDR3 reads CATSQGFTEAFF. For the CDR3, the DNA is TGTGCCACCAGTCAGGGGTTCACTGAAGCTTTCTTT.

The rearrangement uses TRBV9 and TRBJ1-1; TRBD1 matches at 12 bases. This CDR3 is built from 15 residues. Germline V gene lookup returns CDR1 SGDLS and CDR2 YYNGEE. Germline trimming cut 4 bases from V and 7 bases from J; bases unmatched to any gene: 8. CDR3 loop: CASSPWGQGASEAFF. The CDR3 DNA reads as TGTGCCAGCAGCCCCTGGGGACAGGGGGCAAGTGAAGCTTTCTTT.

This chain links TRBV20-1 with TRBJ2-2; 8 nucleotides agree with TRBD2. In germline, CDR1 is DFQATT, CDR2 SNEGSKA (reference sequence). The CDR3 runs to 13 residues. J gave up 4 bases and V 3 bases, and 1 base lay outside the gene matches. CDR3 nucleotides: TGCAGTGCTAGCACTAGCGGCACCGGGGAGCTGTTTTTT. Protein product: CSASTSGTGELFF.

Only a few counts were recorded for this clonotype. The chain has TRBV29-1 and TRBJ2-5; D gene uncertain. CDR1 SQVTM and CDR2 ANQGSEA come from the germline V gene. V gave up 7 bases and J gave up 5 bases, with 11 bases separating them. The CDR3 is 11 residues long. The CDR3 spells CSGSTTETQYF. In nucleotides, the CDR3 is TGCAGCGGGTCTACCACGGAGACCCAGTACTTC. Looking up the rest from reference TRBV29-1 and TRBJ2-5 gives the full variable domain: SAVISQKPSRDICQRGTSLTIQCQVDSQVTMMFWYRQQPGQSLTLIATANQGSEATYESGFVIDKFPISRPNLTFSTLTVSNMSPEDSSIYLCSGSTTETQYFGPGTRLLVL.

V gene TRBV27 combines with J gene TRBJ2-3; D call uncertain. V gave up 0 bases and J gave up 0 bases, with 10 bases separating them. The germline gives CDR1 MNHEY, CDR2 SMNVEV (reference sequence). The CDR3 runs to 16 residues. The CDR3: CASSLSEGYSTDTQYF. The CDR3, as DNA: TGTGCCAGCAGTTTATCGGAAGGTTATAGCACAGATACGCAGTATTTT.

The chain recombines TRBV20-1 with TRBJ1-1; tentatively, D is TRBD1 (5 bases). Trimming took 3 bases from V and 6 from J, leaving 23 bases between them. The CDR3 extends over 16 amino acids. Looked up from germline, CDR1 is DFQATT and CDR2 is SNEGSKA (reference sequence). The CDR3 loop is CSARVPGRPFSAEAFF. The CDR3 bases are TGCAGTGCTAGGGTTCCGGGACGGCCATTTTCGGCTGAAGCTTTCTTT.

This chain links TRBV30 with TRBJ1-4; no definite D call. The CDR3 is made up of 13 amino acids. Trimming shortened V by 0 bases and J by 7 bases, and 9 bases separated the two germline ends. Germline V gene sequence: CDR1 GTSNPN, CDR2 SVGIG (reference sequence). The CDR3 DNA follows: TGTGCCTGGAGTGTGCGGCAGCTTGAAAAACTGTTTTTT. Translation: CAWSVRQLEKLFF.

The chain joins TRBV7-9 to TRBJ2-5; D may be TRBD2 (5 bases). The CDR3 spans 14 residues. Germline loops: CDR1 SEHNR, CDR2 FQNEAQ (reference sequence). V lost 4 bases to trimming and J lost 4 bases, with 13 bases between them. The CDR3 loop reads CASSSRADSETQYF. The CDR3 bases are TGTGCCAGCAGCTCACGCGCGGACTCAGAGACCCAGTACTTC. The full variable domain, in which reference TRBV7-9 and TRBJ2-5 provide the parts outside the CDR3, is DTGVSQNPRHKITKRGQNVTFRCDPISEHNRLYWYRQTLGQGPEFLTYFQNEAQLEKSRLLSDRFSAERPKGSFSTLEIQRTEQGDSAMYLCASSSRADSETQYFGPGTRLLVL.

This chain joins TRBV7-9 and TRBJ2-3; 7 bases agree with TRBD2. Germline V gene lookup returns CDR1 SEHNR and CDR2 FQNEAQ (reference sequence). Trimming took 3 bases from V and 5 from J; bases not matched to a gene: 8. This CDR3 is built from 15 residues. The CDR3 DNA follows: TGTGCCAGCAGCTTCGATTCGGGGAGGGTAGATACGCAGTATTTT. It translates to CASSFDSGRVDTQYF.

The genes are TRBV12-3 or TRBV12-4 and TRBJ1-2, with 10 bases lining up with TRBD1. V lost 4 bases to trimming and J lost 6 bases; unmatched junction nucleotides: 8. CDR3 length equals 15 residues. As DNA, the CDR3 is TGTGCCAGCAGTTACTCGGGACAGGGGAACGATGGCTACACCTTC. As protein: CASSYSGQGNDGYTF.

A few counts support this clonotype. The chain is built from TRBV20-1 and TRBJ2-1; possible D gene TRBD1, 7 bases. The CDR3 is 16 amino acids. Germline V lookup: CDR1 DFQATT, CDR2 SNEGSKA (reference sequence). The V gene lost 6 bases and the J gene lost 4 bases, with 22 bases spanning the gap. The CDR3 protein is CSARGVSEGSYNEQFF. The CDR3 region has the DNA TGCAGTGCCAGGGGGGTCTCGGAGGGGTCTTACAATGAGCAGTTCTTC.

The V gene is TRBV30, the J gene TRBJ2-3, with a possible D match to TRBD1 (5 bases). This CDR3 contains 13 residues. Germline CDR1 GTSNPN, CDR2 SVGIG (reference sequence). Trimming shortened V by 2 bases and J by 4 bases, and 10 bases separated the two germline ends. CDR3 bases: TGTGCCTGGAGTCTGAAGGGGCCAGATACGCAGTATTTT. This gives the protein CAWSLKGPDTQYF.

The chain has TRBV6-5 and TRBJ1-2; D is perhaps TRBD1 (5 bases). The CDR3 has 15 residues. Germline CDR1 MNHEY, CDR2 SVGAGI. Trimming shortened V by 4 bases and J by 3 bases, and 15 bases separated the two germline ends. CDR3 coding DNA: TGTGCCAGCAGTTCGGATCATAGGGGTGACTATGGCTACACCTTC. Its translation: CASSSDHRGDYGYTF.

The chain combines TRBV27 with TRBJ1-5; a weak D match, TRBD1 (5 bases). V dropped 10 bases and J dropped 5 bases, with 18 bases sitting between them. The CDR3 extends over 14 amino acids. Looked up from germline, CDR1 is MNHEY and CDR2 is SMNVEV (reference sequence). CDR3 loop: CATSIGGEDQPQHF. The DNA for the CDR3 is TGTGCCACCTCGATAGGAGGGGAGGATCAGCCCCAGCATTTT.

This clonotype was seen more than once but under ten times. The chain is built from TRBV3-1 and TRBJ1-6; perhaps TRBD1 as D (5 bases). V was cut by 0 bases and J by 1 base, with 16 bases left in between. Germline V gene sequence: CDR1 LGHDT, CDR2 YNNKEL (reference sequence). The CDR3 covers 19 residues. CDR3 nucleotides: TGTGCCAGCAGCCAAGATCAGGAGACAGAGCTATCCTATAATTCACCCCTCCACTTT. Protein product: CASSQDQETELSYNSPLHF.

V usage is TRBV6-2 or TRBV6-3 and J usage is TRBJ2-3, with TRBD2 matching over 13 bases. The CDR3 has 18 amino acids. Germline V gives CDR1 MNHEY, CDR2 SVGEGT. V was pared by 0 bases and J by 8 bases, with 11 bases of the junction left unmatched. The CDR3 nucleotides read TGTGCCAGCAGTTACTCGAGACGGGGACTAGCGGGGAAAGGTACGCAGTATTTT. Protein product: CASSYSRRGLAGKGTQYF.

This clonotype appeared many times. The rearrangement links TRBV20-1 to TRBJ2-1; D perhaps matches TRBD1 (6 bases). V was cut by 5 bases and J by 7 bases, with 15 bases left in between. The V gene's germline CDR1 is DFQATT and CDR2 SNEGSKA (reference sequence). The CDR3 is made up of 13 amino acids. The CDR3 protein is CSAPDRMVNEQFF. The CDR3 bases are TGCAGTGCTCCTGACAGGATGGTAAATGAGCAGTTCTTC.

This clonotype was counted only a few times. The CDR3 DNA is TGTGCCAGCAGCCCTGAGGGTTTCCTTGTCGGCAATGAGCAGTTCTTC. Its protein product is CASSPEGFLVGNEQFF. The V call is TRBV12-3 or TRBV12-4, the J call TRBJ2-1, with a possible D match to TRBD2 (5 bases). This CDR3 has 16 residues. Trimming took off 6 bases at V and 6 bases at J, with 21 bases between the two ends.

This clonotype appeared a few times. V is TRBV9 and J is TRBJ2-3, with TRBD2 matching 9 bases. Germline CDR1 reads SGDLS; CDR2 reads YYNGEE. The CDR3 sequence is 16 residues long. V was clipped by 0 bases and J by 2 bases; unmatched bases: 4. The CDR3 bases are TGTGCCAGCAGCGTAGGTCCTAGCGGGGCCACAGATACGCAGTATTTT. It encodes CASSVGPSGATDTQYF.